The 27 T cell receptor beta chains below come from one sample, sequenced in a study of cytomegalovirus exposure and HLA in healthy donors. This table comes from immunoSEQ multiplex PCR, and its TCRdb copy is limited to in-frame clones, with some not included. The table records a few hundred thousand clones, 75% to 90% of them present only once. The sequenced material came from PBMCs. Receptors were obtained from a woman aged 18-29 years in good health and CMV-seronegative.

This rearrangement joins TRBV29-1 to TRBJ2-6; 10 nucleotides agree with TRBD1. From germline, CDR1 is SQVTM and CDR2 ANQGSEA. CDR3 size: 15 residues. Trimming cost V 4 bases and J 3 bases; bases outside gene matches: 3. For the CDR3, the DNA is TGCAGCGTTGCGGGACAGGGGTTTGGGGCCAACGTCCTGACTTTC. This sequence encodes CSVAGQGFGANVLTF.

This chain links TRBV6-1 with TRBJ2-7; 9 positions match TRBD1. This CDR3 spans 13 amino acids. Germline V CDR1 and CDR2: MNHNS, SASEGT. The V gene end was trimmed by 0 bases and the J gene end by 6 bases; junction bases not matched to a gene: 0. CDR3 sequence reads: CASSEAGQGEQYF. The CDR3 DNA is TGTGCCAGCAGTGAAGCGGGACAGGGCGAGCAGTACTTC.

This clone was seen only a few times. The gene calls are TRBV2 and TRBJ2-7; 10 nucleotides align to TRBD2. With V trimmed by 6 bases and J by 3 bases, 5 bases remained unmatched. Per the germline V gene, CDR1 is SNHLY and CDR2 is FYNNEI. This CDR3 is built from 14 residues. CDR3 sequence (DNA): TGTGCCAGCAGGACCGGACTAGCGGACTACGAGCAGTACTTC. Translated, it gives CASRTGLADYEQYF.

V gene TRBV28 combines with J gene TRBJ2-7; a possible D gene is TRBD1 (5 bases). The germline V gene encodes CDR1 MDHEN and CDR2 SYDVKM. Trimming left V 6 bases short and J 0 bases short, with 18 bases between. The CDR3 runs to 16 residues. CDR3: CASSSLGAFLSYEQYF. CDR3 bases: TGTGCCAGCAGCTCCCTTGGGGCCTTTCTCTCCTACGAGCAGTACTTC.

The gene calls are TRBV6-5 and TRBJ2-3; perhaps TRBD1 as D (6 bases). The CDR3 sequence is 11 residues long. Trimming cost V 10 bases and J 7 bases, with 12 bases left between them. Germline-derived CDR1 and CDR2 are MNHEY and SVGAGI. The CDR3 loop reads CATSQGYTQYF. The CDR3 DNA reads as TGTGCCACCTCACAGGGATATACGCAGTATTTT.

The chain joins TRBV9 to TRBJ2-5, with D hard to call. In germline, CDR1 is SGDLS, CDR2 YYNGEE. The CDR3 is 16 residues long. Trimming removed 0 bases at V and 1 base at J, with 13 bases between. The CDR3 spells CASSVAGVATQETQYF. CDR3 DNA: TGTGCCAGCAGCGTAGCTGGAGTGGCAACCCAAGAGACCCAGTACTTC.

The V call is TRBV27, the J call TRBJ2-3; D may be TRBD2 (5 bases). The CDR3 sequence is 12 residues long. Trimming shortened V by 5 bases and J by 9 bases, and 12 bases separated the two germline ends. CDR1 is MNHEY, CDR2 SMNVEV, per germline (reference sequence). The CDR3: CASSPPTGTQYF. The CDR3 region has the DNA TGTGCCAGCAGTCCGCCCACGGGAACGCAGTATTTT.

The chain uses TRBV2 and TRBJ2-7, with TRBD2 identical over 11 bases. V was pared by 3 bases and J by 1 base, with 2 bases of the junction left unmatched. This CDR3 has 15 residues. CDR1 and CDR2 (germline): SNHLY, FYNNEI. As DNA, the CDR3 is TGTGCCAGCAGTGAGGGACTAGCGGTTTCCTACGAGCAGTACTTC. Protein product: CASSEGLAVSYEQYF.

A remark on this clone: Other DNA sequences of this sample code for an identical CDR3. The rearrangement links TRBV7-2 to TRBJ2-3, with D unresolved. The CDR3 consists of 12 residues. Trimming took 5 bases from V and 1 from J, leaving 4 bases between them. Per the germline V gene, CDR1 is SGHTA and CDR2 is FQGNSA. The DNA for the CDR3 is TGTGCCAGCAGCCCCGGCACAGATACGCAGTATTTT. Translation: CASSPGTDTQYF.

The chain joins TRBV7-2 to TRBJ1-1; 9 bases line up with TRBD1. Germline CDR1 is SGHTA and CDR2 is FQGNSA. With 0 bases clipped from V and 1 base from J, the junction kept 6 bases outside the gene matches. There are 17 residues in the CDR3. The CDR3 spells CASSLAPPTGGNTEAFF. The CDR3 region has the DNA TGTGCCAGCAGCTTAGCCCCCCCGACAGGGGGGAACACTGAAGCTTTCTTT.

This chain links TRBV6-5 with TRBJ1-2, with D maybe TRBD1 (5 bases). Germline values: CDR1 MNHEY, CDR2 SVGAGI. The CDR3 sequence is 13 residues long. V dropped 10 bases and J dropped 5 bases, with 17 bases sitting between them. The CDR3 DNA is TGTGCCACCGGAAGGACAATTGGTTATGGCTACACCTTC. Amino acids: CATGRTIGYGYTF.

The chain couples TRBV9 to TRBJ2-7; tentative D call: TRBD2 (6 bases). The CDR3 totals 15 residues. Trimming removed 0 bases at V and 1 base at J, with 11 bases between. From germline, CDR1 is SGDLS and CDR2 YYNGEE. This CDR3 reads CASSVEGGRSYEQYF. CDR3 DNA: TGTGCCAGCAGCGTAGAAGGAGGGAGATCCTACGAGCAGTACTTC.

Many counts were recorded for this clone. The chain employs TRBV19 and TRBJ1-1; no clear D. The germline V gene has CDR1 LNHDA and CDR2 SQIVND (reference sequence). V dropped 6 bases and J dropped 0 bases, with 8 bases sitting between them. The CDR3 length is 13 residues. CDR3 nucleotides: TGTGCCAGTAGACTGGGAGTGAACACTGAAGCTTTCTTT. Amino acid sequence: CASRLGVNTEAFF.

The chain joins TRBV25-1 to TRBJ2-5; a weak D match, TRBD2 (5 bases). The length of the CDR3 is 14 residues. V lost 4 bases to trimming and J lost 0 bases, with 9 bases between them. CDR1 MGHDK and CDR2 SYGVNS come from the germline V gene. The CDR3 region is CASSARGNQETQYF. Written as DNA, the CDR3 is TGTGCCAGCAGTGCCCGAGGGAACCAAGAGACCCAGTACTTC.

The V gene is TRBV7-9, the J gene TRBJ2-1, with 10 bases matching TRBD2. V lost 5 bases, J lost 4 bases, and 5 bases stayed unmatched. The CDR3 spans 15 residues. The V gene's germline CDR1 is SEHNR and CDR2 FQNEAQ (reference sequence). The CDR3 DNA follows: TGTGCCAGCAGCCCCGGGACTAGCGTGTACAATGAGCAGTTCTTC. It yields the protein CASSPGTSVYNEQFF.

The chain couples TRBV9 to TRBJ2-1; D might be TRBD1 (6 bases). Trimming cost V 0 bases and J 2 bases, with 9 bases left between them. Germline lookup yields CDR1 SGDLS and CDR2 YYNGEE. The CDR3 is 15 amino acids. CDR3 nucleotide sequence: TGTGCCAGCAGCGTAGGAGAGGGGGCCTACAATGAGCAGTTCTTC. It specifies CASSVGEGAYNEQFF. Filled out from reference TRBV9 and TRBJ2-1, the complete variable domain reads DSGVTQTPKHLITATGQRVTLRCSPRSGDLSVYWYQQSLDQGLQFLIQYYNGEERAKGNILERFSAQQFPDLHSELNLSSLELGDSALYFCASSVGEGAYNEQFFGPGTRLTVL.

CDR3 nucleotides: TGTGCCAGCAGTGGGGACAGGGGTGAGACCCAGTACTTC. Translating gives CASSGDRGETQYF. This chain links TRBV6-5 with TRBJ2-5, with 10 bases matching TRBD1. The length of the CDR3 is 13 residues. The germline V gene has CDR1 MNHEY and CDR2 SVGAGI. Trimming removed 5 bases from V and 5 bases from J; junction bases left unmatched: 2.

The chain combines TRBV18 with TRBJ2-3; D may be TRBD2 (6 bases). This CDR3 has 15 amino acids. The germline CDR1 and CDR2 sequences are KGHSH and LQKENI. Trimming stripped 2 bases from V and 0 bases from J, with 9 bases between. The CDR3 protein is CASSPRLGSTDTQYF. CDR3 DNA sequence: TGTGCCAGCTCACCAAGACTAGGAAGCACAGATACGCAGTATTTT.

J is TRBJ2-7 and V is TRBV4-3, with D unresolved. There are 13 residues in the CDR3. The germline V gene has CDR1 LGHNA and CDR2 YSLEER. Trimming took off 1 base at V and 3 bases at J, with 7 bases between the two ends. The CDR3, as DNA: TGCGCCAGCAGCCAAGTCGACAACTACGAGCAGTACTTC. Translated: CASSQVDNYEQYF.

The V gene is TRBV19, the J gene TRBJ2-3, with D tentatively TRBD1 (6 bases). Germline loops: CDR1 LNHDA, CDR2 SQIVND (reference sequence). The CDR3 length is 14 residues. Trimming removed 8 bases from V and 4 bases from J, with 16 bases in between. The CDR3, as DNA: TGTGCCAGTCGGCAGGGGCCCTCGGCAGATACGCAGTATTTT. Its translation is CASRQGPSADTQYF.

This clone was detected only once. CDR3 in DNA: TGTGCCAGCAGTCGCGATACCCTGACTAGCGGCCAACTCAACACCGGGGAGCTGTTTTTT. As protein: CASSRDTLTSGQLNTGELFF. The J gene is TRBJ2-2, the V gene TRBV27; TRBD2 matches 9 bases. CDR3 size: 20 residues. The V gene's germline CDR1 is MNHEY and CDR2 SMNVEV (reference sequence). Trimming took 5 bases from V and 2 from J; bases not matched to a gene: 18.

The rearrangement links TRBV5-4 to TRBJ2-5; weak D call: TRBD2 (6 bases). The V end was cut by 2 bases, the J end by 1 base, with 15 bases between. Germline V gives CDR1 SGHNT, CDR2 YYREEE (reference sequence). The CDR3 is 16 residues long. CDR3 nucleotide sequence: TGTGCCAGCAGCTTTATTAGCGGAACCTCCCAAGAGACCCAGTACTTC. Translated, it gives CASSFISGTSQETQYF.

The rearrangement uses TRBV29-1 and TRBJ1-1, with D maybe TRBD1 (5 bases). Germline V gene sequence: CDR1 SQVTM, CDR2 ANQGSEA. V was cut by 4 bases and J by 7 bases, with 13 bases left in between. The CDR3 covers 12 residues. The CDR3 region has the DNA TGCAGCGTTGGGGGCCCGGCCGGTGAAGCTTTCTTT. It yields the protein CSVGGPAGEAFF.

This clone occurred once. The V and J genes are TRBV18 and TRBJ2-5; D gene uncertain. The V gene's germline CDR1 is KGHSH and CDR2 LQKENI. This CDR3 contains 15 residues. V was cut by 1 base and J by 2 bases, with 11 bases left in between. This CDR3 is CASSPLSRPQETQYF. The CDR3 region has the DNA TGTGCCAGCTCACCACTGTCCAGGCCTCAAGAGACCCAGTACTTC.

The genes are TRBV11-3 and TRBJ2-1; TRBD2 is a possible D gene (5 bases). The CDR3 is made up of 13 amino acids. V was cut by 4 bases and J by 2 bases, with 6 bases left in between. Germline CDR1 is SGHNT and CDR2 is YENEEA. Here the CDR3 DNA reads TGTGCCAGCAGCTCCGGGGCCTACAATGAGCAGTTCTTC. Amino acids: CASSSGAYNEQFF.

The chain has TRBV4-3 and TRBJ2-6; 8 bases are shared with TRBD1. The CDR3 covers 20 residues. Per germline, CDR1 LGHNA and CDR2 YSLEER. V lost 0 bases and J lost 2; bases outside the gene matches: 12. The CDR3 here is CASSQDVQGANSAGANVLTF. Here the CDR3 DNA reads TGCGCCAGCAGCCAAGATGTTCAGGGGGCTAATTCCGCTGGGGCCAACGTCCTGACTTTC.

This clone was counted only a few times. V is TRBV6-5 and J is TRBJ2-7; maybe TRBD2 (5 bases). In germline, CDR1 is MNHEY, CDR2 SVGAGI. The germline V and J ends were trimmed by 11 bases and 5 bases, with 16 bases remaining between them. This CDR3 has 12 residues. The CDR3: CAAARGSNEQYF. The CDR3 nucleotides are TGTGCCGCAGCCCGAGGGTCGAACGAGCAGTACTTC.